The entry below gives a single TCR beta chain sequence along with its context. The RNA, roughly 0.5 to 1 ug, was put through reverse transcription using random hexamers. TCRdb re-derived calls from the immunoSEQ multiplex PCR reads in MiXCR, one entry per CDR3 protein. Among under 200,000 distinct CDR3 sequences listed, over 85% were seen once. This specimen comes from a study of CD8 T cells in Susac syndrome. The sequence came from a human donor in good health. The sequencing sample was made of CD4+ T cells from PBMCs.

CDR3 amino acids: CASSDRVGYGYTF. The CDR3 coding sequence is TGTGCCAGCTCCGACAGGGTTGGGTATGGCTACACCTTC. The chain links TRBV19 to TRBJ1-2; 7 bases fit TRBD1. The CDR3 has 13 amino acids. Unmatched junction bases numbered 9, after V lost 9 bases and J lost 5 bases. Germline V gene sequence: CDR1 LNHDA, CDR2 SQIVND (reference sequence). The complete variable domain, with remaining parts taken from reference TRBV19 and TRBJ1-2, reads DGGITQSPKYLFRKEGQNVTLSCEQNLNHDAMYWYRQDPGQGLRLIYYSQIVNDFQKGDIAEGYSVSREKKESFPLTVTSAQKNPTAFYLCASSDRVGYGYTFGSGTRLTVV.